The next 8 T cell receptor beta chains were all read from a single sample in a study of cytomegalovirus exposure and HLA in healthy donors. PCR primers comprised 60 Vbeta and 13 Jbeta primers. Libraries were prepared by immunoSEQ multiplex PCR; TCRdb keeps only in-frame clonotypes and omits some of them. This table has tens of thousands of clones, approximately 52% appearing once. The sequencing input was PBMCs. These receptors all come from a human donor in good health.

This clone has more than one count but fewer than ten. The chain has TRBV5-1 and TRBJ2-3; 7 bases are shared with TRBD1. This CDR3 has 15 amino acids. The J segment lost 4 bases and the V segment lost 4 bases, leaving 9 bases of the junction unmatched. In germline, CDR1 is SGHRS, CDR2 YFSETQ. The CDR3 region is CASSNWGQGADTQYF. CDR3 in DNA: TGCGCCAGCAGCAATTGGGGGCAGGGGGCAGATACGCAGTATTTT.

The rearrangement joins TRBV9 to TRBJ2-5, with D possibly matching TRBD2 (5 bases). The germline gives CDR1 SGDLS, CDR2 YYNGEE. The ends were cut back, 0 bases at V and 4 bases at J, with 10 bases in the middle. This CDR3 comprises 14 residues. The DNA of the CDR3 is TGTGCCAGCAGCGTAGGAGGGTCCCTAGAGACCCAGTACTTC. It encodes CASSVGGSLETQYF.

This rearrangement joins TRBV5-1 to TRBJ1-3; D is undetermined. This CDR3 is built from 14 residues. V lost 0 bases and J 0 bases, leaving 4 bases between the germline ends. Germline V gene data show CDR1 as SGHRS and CDR2 as YFSETQ. CDR3 in amino acids: CASSLESSGNTIYF. The CDR3 bases are TGCGCCAGCAGCTTGGAGAGCTCTGGAAACACCATATATTTT.

V gene TRBV7-9 combines with J gene TRBJ2-7; 11 nucleotides match TRBD2. Germline CDR1 reads SEHNR; CDR2 reads FQNEAQ (reference sequence). This CDR3 is 15 amino acids long. V shed 5 bases, J shed 1 base, and the junction held 4 bases outside the gene matches. The DNA of the CDR3 is TGTGCCAGCAGCGACGGGACTAGCGGATCCTACGAGCAGTACTTC. This encodes CASSDGTSGSYEQYF.

The chain has TRBV7-2 and TRBJ2-7; 9 bases are shared with TRBD1. The CDR3 loop spans 15 amino acids. Unmatched junction bases numbered 8, after V lost 6 bases and J lost 2 bases. Germline-derived CDR1 and CDR2 are SGHTA and FQGNSA. CDR3 DNA sequence: TGTGCCAGCAGTCCACAGGGGGCCGTCCCCTACGAGCAGTACTTC. Its protein is CASSPQGAVPYEQYF.

CDR3 sequence (DNA): TGTGCCAGCAGCCGCAGCGGGAGGAACTCCTACGAGCAGTACTTC. It yields the protein CASSRSGRNSYEQYF. The chain has TRBV7-2 and TRBJ2-7, with TRBD2 matching over 9 bases. Germline CDR1 reads SGHTA; CDR2 reads FQGNSA. V shed 5 bases and J 0 bases; nucleotides not matched to a gene: 5. CDR3 length: 15 amino acids.

This clone was counted once. The chain links TRBV5-5 to TRBJ2-1; 7 positions match TRBD2. V gave up 4 bases and J gave up 2 bases; unmatched junction bases: 12. This CDR3 has 17 residues. CDR1 is SGHKS, CDR2 YYEKEE, per germline (reference sequence). DNA for the CDR3: TGTGCCAGCAGCCGGGCCCCGGTGCGGGAGACCTACAATGAGCAGTTCTTC. Translated, it gives CASSRAPVRETYNEQFF. The full variable domain, in which reference TRBV5-5 and TRBJ2-1 provide the parts outside the CDR3, is DAGVTQSPTHLIKTRGQQVTLRCSPISGHKSVSWYQQVLGQGPQFIFQYYEKEERGRGNFPDRFSARQFPNYSSELNVNALLLGDSALYLCASSRAPVRETYNEQFFGPGTRLTVL.

This clone was observed a handful of times. The chain combines TRBV10-3 with TRBJ1-3; perhaps TRBD1 as D (6 bases). Trimming took 4 bases from V and 0 from J, leaving 13 bases between them. In germline, CDR1 is ENHRY, CDR2 SYGVKD. CDR3 length: 16 amino acids. The CDR3 DNA reads as TGTGCCATCAGTGGTGGACAGCCATTCTCTGGAAACACCATATATTTT. Translated, it gives CAISGGQPFSGNTIYF.